These T cell receptor beta chains were read from a single sample in a study of CD8+ T cells in alopecia areata. Generated by immunoSEQ multiplex PCR, the TCRdb table keeps only in-frame clones and is missing some. The sample holds fewer than 90,000 clones, 51% seen once. Sequencing was carried out using NKG2D-high CD8+ T cells sorted from blood. The receptors were gathered from a human donor with alopecia areata. Both conserved end residues are part of each CDR3. D genes are given only for firm matches. The size entry is marked missing in some rows and otherwise reads once, few, many or a size class.

-	TRBJ2-1	-	TRBV4-1	CASSQNRAGHNEQFF	TGCGCCAGCAGCCAAAACAGGGCTGGCCACAATGAGCAGTTCTTC
once	TRBJ2-7	-	TRBV2	CASRREAYEQYF	TGTGCCAGCAGAAGGGAGGCGTACGAGCAGTACTTC
-	TRBJ2-7	-	TRBV4-1	CASSPEGRGEQYF	TGCGCCAGCAGCCCGGAGGGTCGCGGCGAGCAGTACTTC
-	TRBJ1-3	-	TRBV29-1	CSVEIVNSGNTIYF	TGCAGCGTTGAAATAGTAAACTCTGGAAACACCATATATTTT
-	TRBJ2-7	TRBD1	TRBV5-6	CASSSGTGDEQYF	TGTGCCAGCAGCTCCGGGACAGGGGACGAGCAGTACTTC
-	TRBJ1-1	-	TRBV2	CASSEAQGRPKAEAFF	TGTGCCAGCAGTGAAGCCCAGGGCAGGCCCAAGGCTGAAGCTTTCTTT
-	TRBJ1-1	-	TRBV11-2	CASSDGGTEAFF	TGTGCCAGCAGCGACGGGGGGACTGAAGCTTTCTTT
few	TRBJ2-3	-	TRBV11-2	CASSPSTDTQYF	TGTGCCAGCAGCCCGAGCACAGATACGCAGTATTTT
-	TRBJ2-2	TRBD1	TRBV11-2	CASRGQGPAGELFF	TGTGCCAGCAGGGGACAGGGTCCGGCCGGGGAGCTGTTTTTT
few	TRBJ2-1	-	TRBV11-2	CASSTTYEQFF	TGTGCCAGCAGCACCACCTATGAGCAGTTCTTC
few	TRBJ2-7	-	TRBV2	CASRSYEQYF	TGTGCCAGCCGCTCCTACGAGCAGTACTTC